This T cell receptor beta chain was captured by sequencing in a study of post-analysis software for immune sequencing data. Turning to the study itself: Secondary progressive, relapsing-remitting and progressive-relapsing multiple sclerosis were among the included disease courses.

On this clonotype: Its target is unknown.

Prepared libraries of TCR beta cDNA carried unique molecular identifiers. Each sample of about 0.95 to 10 million input T cells yielded about 500,000 cDNA molecules, so each molecule approximated one T cell. MiXCR, run by TCRdb on the PCR reads, gives a single entry per CDR3 protein. The sample has some 800,000 distinct CDR3 sequences, around 42% seen once. Notes on the study in general: Higher frequency in patients than in controls was seen for roughly five TRBV segments, with TRBV5-6, TRBV5-1 and TRBV20-1 among them. There was significantly lower normalized Chao1 diversity in multiple sclerosis patients than in controls. Same-batch preparations were strongly co-clustered by F measure.

Trimming cost V 4 bases and J 4 bases; bases outside gene matches: 10. The V gene's germline CDR1 is SGDLS and CDR2 YYNGEE. This CDR3 is 16 amino acids long. Sample: blood. The receptor's source is a girl under 18 with multiple sclerosis. The chain has TRBV9 and TRBJ1-2, with 10 bases lining up with TRBD1. The CDR3 reads CASSPDMRDRGYGYTF. CDR3 nucleotides: TGTGCCAGCAGCCCTGATATGAGGGACAGGGGCTATGGCTACACCTTC.